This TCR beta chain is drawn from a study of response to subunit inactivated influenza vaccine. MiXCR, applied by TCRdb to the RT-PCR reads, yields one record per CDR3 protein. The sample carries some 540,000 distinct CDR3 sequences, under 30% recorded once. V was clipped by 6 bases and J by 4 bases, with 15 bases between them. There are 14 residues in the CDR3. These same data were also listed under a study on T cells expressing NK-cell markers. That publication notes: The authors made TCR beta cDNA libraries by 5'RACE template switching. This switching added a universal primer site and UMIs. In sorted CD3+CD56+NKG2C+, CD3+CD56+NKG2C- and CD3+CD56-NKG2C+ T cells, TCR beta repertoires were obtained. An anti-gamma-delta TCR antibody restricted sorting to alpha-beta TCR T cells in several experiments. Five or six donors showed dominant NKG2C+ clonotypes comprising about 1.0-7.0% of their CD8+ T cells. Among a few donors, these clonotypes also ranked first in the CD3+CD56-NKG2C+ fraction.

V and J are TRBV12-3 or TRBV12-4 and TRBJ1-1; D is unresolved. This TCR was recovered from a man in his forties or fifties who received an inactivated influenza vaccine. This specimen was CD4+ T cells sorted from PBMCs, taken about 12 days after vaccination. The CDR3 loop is CASSPVGWGTEAFF. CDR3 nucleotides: TGTGCCAGCAGCCCCGTAGGTTGGGGCACTGAAGCTTTCTTT.